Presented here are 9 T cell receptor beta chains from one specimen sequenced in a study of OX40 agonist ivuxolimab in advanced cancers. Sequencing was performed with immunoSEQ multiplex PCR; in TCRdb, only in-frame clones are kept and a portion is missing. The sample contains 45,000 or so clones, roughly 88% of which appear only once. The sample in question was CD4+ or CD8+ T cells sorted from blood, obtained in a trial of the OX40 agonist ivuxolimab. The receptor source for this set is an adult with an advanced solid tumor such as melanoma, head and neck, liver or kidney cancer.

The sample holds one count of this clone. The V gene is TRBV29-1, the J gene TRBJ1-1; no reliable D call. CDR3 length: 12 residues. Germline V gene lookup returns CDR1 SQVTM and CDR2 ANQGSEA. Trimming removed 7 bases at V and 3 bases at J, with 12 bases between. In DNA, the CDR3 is TGCAGCGCCCGGGCCGGGGACACTGAAGCTTTCTTT. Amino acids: CSARAGDTEAFF.

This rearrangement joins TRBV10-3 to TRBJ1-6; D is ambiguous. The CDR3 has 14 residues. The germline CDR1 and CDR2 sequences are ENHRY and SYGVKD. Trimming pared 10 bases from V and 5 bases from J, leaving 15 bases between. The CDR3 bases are TGTGCCACCCTCGAAACACCCGATAATTCACCCCTCCACTTT. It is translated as CATLETPDNSPLHF.

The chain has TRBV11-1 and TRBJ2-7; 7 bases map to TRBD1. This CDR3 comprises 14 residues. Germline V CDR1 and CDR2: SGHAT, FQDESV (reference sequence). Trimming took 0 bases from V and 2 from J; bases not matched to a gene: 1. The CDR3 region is CASSLARGTYEQYF. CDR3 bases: TGTGCCAGCAGCTTAGCCAGGGGGACCTACGAGCAGTACTTC.

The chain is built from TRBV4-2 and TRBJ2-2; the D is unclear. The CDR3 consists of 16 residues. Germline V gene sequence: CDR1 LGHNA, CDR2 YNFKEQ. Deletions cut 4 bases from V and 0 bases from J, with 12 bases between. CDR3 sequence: CASSPQRSPNTGELFF. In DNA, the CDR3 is TGTGCCAGCAGCCCGCAAAGGAGCCCGAACACCGGGGAGCTGTTTTTT.

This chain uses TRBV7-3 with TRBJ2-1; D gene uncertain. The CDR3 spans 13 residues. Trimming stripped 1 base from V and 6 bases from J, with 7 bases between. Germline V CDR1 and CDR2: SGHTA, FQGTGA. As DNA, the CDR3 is TGTGCCAGCAGCTTAATCAACGGCAATGAGCAGTTCTTC. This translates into CASSLINGNEQFF. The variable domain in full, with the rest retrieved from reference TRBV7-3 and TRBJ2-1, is GAGVSQTPSNKVTEKGKYVELRCDPISGHTALYWYRQSLGQGPEFLIYFQGTGAADDSGLPNDRFFAVRPEGSVSTLKIQRTERGDSAVYLCASSLINGNEQFFGPGTRLTVL.

The CDR3 DNA sequence: TGCGCCAGCAGCCAATCCTGGGGTTTGGACACTGAAGCTTTCTTT. Encoded protein: CASSQSWGLDTEAFF. This chain connects TRBV4-3 to TRBJ1-1; D is unresolved. The germline CDR1 and CDR2 sequences are LGHNA and YSLEER. V was shortened by 2 bases and J by 3 bases, with 13 bases between the two germline ends. The CDR3 runs to 15 residues.

The chain's CDR3 is CASSQRTADTQYF. CDR3 coding DNA: TGTGCCAGCAGCCAACGGACGGCAGATACGCAGTATTTT. V gene TRBV4-2 combines with J gene TRBJ2-3; D gene uncertain. The ends were cut back, 2 bases at V and 4 bases at J, with 7 bases in the middle. This CDR3 region has 13 residues. CDR1 and CDR2 from the germline V gene are LGHNA and YNFKEQ.

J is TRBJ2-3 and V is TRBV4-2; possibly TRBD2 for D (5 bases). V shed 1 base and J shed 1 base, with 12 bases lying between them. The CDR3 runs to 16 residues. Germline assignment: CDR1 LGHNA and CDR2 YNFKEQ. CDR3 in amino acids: CASSQGTIGGTDTQYF. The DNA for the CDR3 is TGTGCCAGCAGCCAAGGAACGATCGGGGGCACAGATACGCAGTATTTT.

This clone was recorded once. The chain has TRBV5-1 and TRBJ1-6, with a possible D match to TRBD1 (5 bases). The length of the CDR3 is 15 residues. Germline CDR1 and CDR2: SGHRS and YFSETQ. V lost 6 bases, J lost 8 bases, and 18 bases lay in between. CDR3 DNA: TGCGCCAGCACCTTCGGGGGTCTGCAGCATTCACCCCTCCACTTT. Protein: CASTFGGLQHSPLHF.